These 32 T cell receptor beta chains originate from one sample sequenced in a study of tumor-infiltrating lymphocytes in primary liver carcinoma. Reverse transcription of 500 to 650 ng total RNA with a constant-region primer produced TCR beta cDNA. Three rounds of nested multiplex PCR with slightly modified ARM-PCR produced TCR beta libraries. Forward primers for TRBV1-TRBV30 and a C-beta reverse primer served the first two PCR rounds, at about 10 cycles each. MiXCR, applied by TCRdb to the multiplex PCR reads, yields one record per CDR3 protein. The sample lists 300,000 to 350,000 distinct CDR3 sequences; less than 65% were seen once. Unsorted whole blood supplied the blood RNA, and germline DNA was isolated too. The sequencing sample was made of peripheral blood. Source of these receptors: a man aged 35-49 years with primary liver carcinoma and hepatitis B virus infection.

On this clonotype itself: It may be a read error: a sequence one base away is much more abundant. The CDR3 does not end in the conserved phenylalanine or tryptophan, so this is likely a read error. This sequence joins TRBV6-1 and TRBJ1-1; the D gene is possibly TRBD1 (5 bases). Per the germline V gene, CDR1 is MNHNS and CDR2 is SASEGT. The CDR3 is made up of 16 amino acids. V dropped 6 bases and J dropped 0 bases, with 17 bases sitting between them. CDR3 residues: CASRKGREVMNTEAFS. CDR3 nucleotides: TGTGCCAGCAGAAAGGGACGGGAGGTCATGAACACTGAAGCTTTCTCT.

Remarks on this clonotype: A clone one base away is much larger, so this may be a read error. The rearrangement uses TRBV6-6 and TRBJ2-2, with 13 bases identical to TRBD2. This CDR3 is built from 15 residues. From germline, CDR1 is MNHNY and CDR2 SVGAGI (reference sequence). Written as DNA, the CDR3 is TGTGGCAGCAGTCCCGGACTAGCGGGAGCCGGGGAGCTGTTTTTT. Its translation: CGSSPGLAGAGELFF.

Regarding this clonotype: One base away lies a much larger clone, so this may be a sequencing read error. The J gene is TRBJ2-2, the V gene TRBV6-5; a possible D gene is TRBD2 (5 bases). Trimming stripped 7 bases from V and 0 bases from J, with 12 bases between. There are 15 residues in the CDR3. Germline CDR1 and CDR2: MNHEY and SVGAGI. CDR3 in amino acids: CASKRVGANTGELFF. CDR3 DNA sequence: TGTGCCAGCAAAAGAGTCGGGGCGAACACCGGGGAGCTGTTTTTT.

As concerns this clonotype: This may arise from a read error, as a much more abundant clone is one base away. J is TRBJ2-7 and V is TRBV5-4; D is possibly TRBD1 or TRBD2 (6 bases each). The germline V and J ends were trimmed by 5 bases and 5 bases, with 20 bases remaining between them. Germline V gene sequence: CDR1 SGHNT, CDR2 YYREEE (reference sequence). This CDR3 spans 15 amino acids. The CDR3 DNA follows: TGTGCCAGCAGAGAAAACCGGGACGGGGGCGACGAGCAGTACTTC. It encodes CASRENRDGGDEQYF.

Turning to this clonotype: One end of the junction fails to match germline, which may point to a read error. The rearrangement uses TRBV4-1 and TRBJ2-5; D may match TRBD1 or TRBD2 (5 bases each). CDR3 size: 15 residues. The germline V gene has CDR1 MGHRA and CDR2 YSYEKL. The CDR3 protein is CAGSQVPRGQETQYF. CDR3 DNA sequence: TGCGCCGGCAGCCAAGTTCCGAGGGGCCAGGAGACCCAGTACTTC.

For this clonotype: One junction end does not reproduce the germline sequence, and a read error may be involved. The chain links TRBV10-1 to TRBJ2-3, with D perhaps TRBD1 (5 bases). The length of the CDR3 is 17 residues. The germline gives CDR1 WNHNN, CDR2 SYGVQD (reference sequence). The CDR3 protein is CASSESNVKGLKDAQYF. In DNA, the CDR3 is TGCGCCAGCAGTGAGTCCAACGTTAAGGGGCTAAAAGATGCGCAGTATTTT.

Worth noting for this clonotype: A much more abundant neighbour one base away suggests this may be a read error. The rearrangement links TRBV10-1 to TRBJ2-7; tentatively, D is TRBD2 (6 bases). The CDR3 loop spans 14 amino acids. Germline loops: CDR1 WNHNN, CDR2 SYGVQD (reference sequence). Deletions cut 3 bases from V and 4 bases from J, with 13 bases between. DNA for the CDR3: TGCGCCAGCAGTGAATTGGGACTGGATTACGAGCAGTACTTC. It yields the protein CASSELGLDYEQYF.

This clonotype was seen only a few times. A read error is possible here, since a much larger clone lies one base away. This rearrangement joins TRBV12-3 or TRBV12-4 to TRBJ2-1, with TRBD1 identical over 7 bases. V lost 7 bases to trimming and J lost 7 bases; unmatched junction nucleotides: 4. The CDR3 consists of 12 residues. CDR3 in DNA: TGTGCCAGCATAGCGACAGGGAATGAGCAGTTCTTC. It encodes CASIATGNEQFF.

This clonotype was detected only once. At one end, the junction sequence differs from germline, possibly due to a read error. The chain joins TRBV12-3 or TRBV12-4 to TRBJ1-2, with D perhaps TRBD1 (5 bases). The CDR3 is 13 residues long. This chain's CDR3 is CASRRDGNYDYAF. Written as DNA, the CDR3 is TGTGCCAGCAGAAGGGACGGGAACTATGACTACGCCTTC.

The table lists this clonotype with a few counts. This chain links TRBV5-4 with TRBJ2-7; 7 bases agree with TRBD2. Germline V gene lookup returns CDR1 SGHNT and CDR2 YYREEE (reference sequence). J was trimmed by 4 bases and V by 3 bases; bases with no gene match: 10. The CDR3 spans 15 residues. The CDR3: CASSSGGLAEYEQYF. The CDR3 DNA follows: TGTGCCAGCAGCTCAGGTGGGCTAGCGGAATACGAGCAGTACTTC.

This clonotype appeared many times. V is TRBV6-2 or TRBV6-3 and J is TRBJ2-1, with a weak D call TRBD2 (6 bases). Trimming removed 4 bases from V and 6 bases from J, with 16 bases in between. The CDR3 consists of 15 residues. Germline values: CDR1 MNHEY, CDR2 SVGEGT. The CDR3 coding sequence is TGTGCCAGCAGTTCACCAGGGAGGTCTGGCAATGAGCAGTTCTTC. Translating gives CASSSPGRSGNEQFF.

This clonotype was recorded at least ten times. The chain couples TRBV11-1 to TRBJ2-7, with D possibly being TRBD2 (5 bases). CDR3 length: 14 residues. Germline CDR1 SGHAT, CDR2 FQDESV (reference sequence). V was pared by 0 bases and J by 7 bases, with 13 bases between. In nucleotides, the CDR3 is TGTGCCAGCAGCTTAGCGCGTCGGGGAAGGGAGCAGTACTTC. This translates into CASSLARRGREQYF.

The chain links TRBV6-5 to TRBJ2-1, with D perhaps matching TRBD1 (6 bases). The CDR3 has 14 amino acids. Germline V CDR1 and CDR2: MNHEY, SVGAGI. The germline V and J ends were trimmed by 0 bases and 8 bases, with 11 bases remaining between them. The CDR3 spells CASSYSGGLDEQFF. The CDR3 DNA is TGTGCCAGCAGTTACTCAGGGGGTCTAGATGAGCAGTTCTTC.

About this clonotype itself: A read error may be the cause here, since a much bigger clone is one base away. The gene calls are TRBV5-5 and TRBJ2-1; TRBD2 matches at 7 bases. V shed 5 bases, J shed 4 bases, and the junction held 24 bases outside the gene matches. Germline-derived CDR1 and CDR2 are SGHKS and YYEKEE (reference sequence). This CDR3 is 20 amino acids long. The CDR3: CASSSWEAGVGAVRYNEQFF. CDR3 coding DNA: TGTGCCAGCAGTTCTTGGGAGGCGGGAGTAGGGGCGGTGAGGTACAATGAGCAGTTCTTC. Full variable domain (rest looked up from reference TRBV5-5 and TRBJ2-1): DAGVTQSPTHLIKTRGQQVTLRCSPISGHKSVSWYQQVLGQGPQFIFQYYEKEERGRGNFPDRFSARQFPNYSSELNVNALLLGDSALYLCASSSWEAGVGAVRYNEQFFGPGTRLTVL.

This clonotype was observed a single time. Germline and junction disagree at one end, which may indicate a read error. The V call is TRBV11-2, the J call TRBJ2-1; 7 nucleotides align to TRBD2. The CDR3 contains 15 residues. Germline V gene sequence: CDR1 SGHAT, CDR2 FQNNGV. The CDR3 DNA reads as TGTACCAGCAGCCCCCGCGGGACTAATAACAATGAACAGTTCTTC. This codes for CTSSPRGTNNNEQFF.

This sequence joins TRBV11-3 and TRBJ2-6; D call uncertain. The CDR3 is 15 residues long. The germline V gene encodes CDR1 SGHNT and CDR2 YENEEA. Between the trimmed V and J ends, which lost 9 bases and 2 bases, there was a span of 14 bases. The CDR3, as DNA: TGTGCCAGTAGCCCAACCCCTCCTGGGGCCAACGTCCTGACTTTC. As protein: CASSPTPPGANVLTF.

About this clonotype itself: This sequence may be a read error, since a much larger clone differs from it by one base. The J gene is TRBJ2-7, the V gene TRBV4-1, with 9 bases that match TRBD2. After removal of 4 bases from V and 2 bases from J, the junction contained 9 bases not matched to a gene. In germline, CDR1 is MGHRA, CDR2 YSYEKL. The CDR3 runs 16 residues. The CDR3: CASSPVPTSGTYEQYF. The DNA for the CDR3 is TGCGCCAGCAGCCCCGTACCGACTAGCGGCACCTACGAGCAGTACTTC.

This chain uses TRBV20-1 with TRBJ1-5; unclear D gene. Trimming stripped 1 base from V and 4 bases from J, with 8 bases between. The CDR3 covers 13 residues. In germline, CDR1 is DFQATT, CDR2 SNEGSKA (reference sequence). The CDR3 protein is CSARVTINQPQHF. As DNA, the CDR3 is TGCAGTGCTAGAGTTACAATTAATCAGCCCCAGCATTTT.

The CDR3 nucleotides read TGCAGCGCCCGCGGACTAGCGGGAGAAGGAGAGATGTTTTTT. The encoded protein is CSARGLAGEGEMFF. The genes are TRBV29-1 and TRBJ2-2; 13 bases fit TRBD2. Per germline, CDR1 SQVTM and CDR2 ANQGSEA. V was clipped by 7 bases and J by 15 bases; unmatched bases: 14. The length of the CDR3 is 14 residues.

On this clonotype: A much larger clone sits a single nucleotide away, making a read error possible. The rearrangement links TRBV6-5 to TRBJ2-1; D gene ambiguous. Germline CDR1 reads MNHEY; CDR2 reads SVGAGI. This CDR3 spans 17 amino acids. In nucleotides, the CDR3 is TGTGACAGCAGTTACTCGTTTGACGGCAGCTCCTACAATGAGCAGTTCTTC. It translates to CDSSYSFDGSSYNEQFF.

Comments on this clonotype: Being one base from a much bigger clone, this may be a read error. The chain couples TRBV10-3 to TRBJ1-1, with no clear D. The CDR3 sequence is 14 residues long. V was trimmed by 6 bases and J by 3 bases, leaving 14 bases between them. Germline V gives CDR1 ENHRY, CDR2 SYGVKD. The DNA for the CDR3 is TGTGCCATCAGAACAGTGGGCAAGGACACTGAAGCTTTCTTT. Amino acid sequence: CAIRTVGKDTEAFF.

Concerning this clonotype itself: Possible read error: a much larger clone is one base away. The rearrangement links TRBV6-5 to TRBJ1-1; D may be TRBD1 (5 bases). Germline V gene sequence: CDR1 MNHEY, CDR2 SVGAGI. Trimming pared 0 bases from V and 7 bases from J, leaving 15 bases between. The CDR3 is made up of 15 amino acids. CDR3 in amino acids: CASSYSIGGEGEAFF. CDR3 sequence (DNA): TGTGCCAGCAGTTACTCGATTGGGGGGGAGGGTGAAGCTTTCTTT.

Of note for this clonotype: This could be a read error, since a much larger clone is one nucleotide away. The CDR3 DNA follows: TGCGCCAGCACCCAAGATTTCACGGGACCTTACAATGAGCAGTTCTTC. Amino acid sequence: CASTQDFTGPYNEQFF. V usage is TRBV4-3 and J usage is TRBJ2-1; either TRBD1 or TRBD2 may fit D (5 bases each). Looked up from germline, CDR1 is LGHNA and CDR2 is YSLEER. This CDR3 is 16 amino acids long.

Turning to this clonotype: This clone may be a read error of a much larger clone one base away. V gene TRBV6-1 combines with J gene TRBJ2-1, with TRBD2 identical over 13 bases. The CDR3 contains 18 residues. CDR1 and CDR2 from the germline V gene are MNHNS and SASEGT. The CDR3 here is CASSRGLAGKGAYNEQLF. CDR3 bases: TGTGCCAGCAGTAGGGGACTAGCGGGAAAGGGAGCTTACAATGAGCAGCTCTTC.

The genes are TRBV24-1 and TRBJ2-5, with D unresolved. Per the germline V gene, CDR1 is KGHDR and CDR2 is SFDVKD. The CDR3 covers 11 residues. The V end was cut by 1 base, the J end by 4 bases, with 0 bases between. CDR3: CATSDLETQYF. The DNA of the CDR3 is TGTGCCACCAGTGATTTAGAGACCCAGTACTTC.

The CDR3 reads CASSLGWANTEAFF. The CDR3, as DNA: TGCGCCAGCAGCTTGGGGTGGGCCAACACTGAAGCTTTCTTT. The genes are TRBV5-1 and TRBJ1-1, with D unclear. Trimming shortened V by 0 bases and J by 2 bases, and 8 bases separated the two germline ends. The germline gives CDR1 SGHRS, CDR2 YFSETQ. The CDR3 spans 14 residues.

Worth noting for this clonotype: A junction boundary mismatches the germline segment, possibly from a read error. The rearrangement links TRBV7-9 to TRBJ1-2; D might be TRBD1 (5 bases). The germline gives CDR1 SEHNR, CDR2 FQNEAQ (reference sequence). The CDR3 is 14 residues long. The CDR3 nucleotides read TGTGCTAGCAGCTTAGCGGGAGGGGACTATGGCTACACCTTC. It is translated as CASSLAGGDYGYTF.

The chain has TRBV11-2 and TRBJ2-7; TRBD1 matches at 7 bases. The germline gives CDR1 SGHAT, CDR2 FQNNGV. The CDR3 has 15 residues. V gave up 6 bases and J gave up 2 bases; unmatched junction bases: 10. In nucleotides, the CDR3 is TGTGCCAGCAGTATCGGGACAGAAGTCCCCTACGAGCAGTACTTC. As protein: CASSIGTEVPYEQYF.

The chain carries TRBV11-3 and TRBJ2-1; tentative D call: TRBD2 (5 bases). The CDR3 has 15 amino acids. Per germline, CDR1 SGHNT and CDR2 YENEEA. With 5 bases removed from V and 5 bases from J, the gap between germline ends came to 16 bases. The CDR3 loop is CASSDGLGKDNEQFF. CDR3 DNA sequence: TGTGCCAGCAGCGACGGACTGGGGAAGGACAATGAGCAGTTCTTC.

Details on this clonotype: This could be a read error, since a much larger clone is one nucleotide away. This likely comes from a read error, as the CDR3 has no conserved phenylalanine or tryptophan at its end. This sequence joins TRBV10-1 and TRBJ2-1, with 11 bases lining up with TRBD2. The CDR3 has 14 amino acids. The germline V gene encodes CDR1 WNHNN and CDR2 SYGVQD (reference sequence). J lost 10 bases, V lost 0 bases, and 2 bases had no gene match. Here the CDR3 DNA reads TGCGCCAGCAGTGAGTCCTGGACTAGCGGGGAGCAGTTCCTC. Its protein is CASSESWTSGEQFL.

As concerns this clonotype: One end of the junction fails to match germline, which may point to a read error. This rearrangement joins TRBV4-1 to TRBJ2-1; 7 bases align to TRBD1. CDR1 MGHRA and CDR2 YSYEKL come from the germline V gene. The CDR3 is 15 residues long. CDR3 protein: CASSNGQDSYNGQFF. Here the CDR3 DNA reads TGCGCCAGCAGCAATGGACAGGACTCCTACAATGGGCAGTTCTTC.

This clonotype showed up just once. A junction boundary mismatches the germline segment, possibly from a read error. The J gene is TRBJ2-1, the V gene TRBV4-3; TRBD2 is a possible D gene (6 bases). This CDR3 region has 15 residues. The germline gives CDR1 LGHNA, CDR2 YSLEER. CDR3 sequence reads: CASSQDRESHNEQFF. CDR3 DNA: TGTGCCAGCAGCCAAGACCGGGAGTCCCACAATGAGCAGTTCTTC.